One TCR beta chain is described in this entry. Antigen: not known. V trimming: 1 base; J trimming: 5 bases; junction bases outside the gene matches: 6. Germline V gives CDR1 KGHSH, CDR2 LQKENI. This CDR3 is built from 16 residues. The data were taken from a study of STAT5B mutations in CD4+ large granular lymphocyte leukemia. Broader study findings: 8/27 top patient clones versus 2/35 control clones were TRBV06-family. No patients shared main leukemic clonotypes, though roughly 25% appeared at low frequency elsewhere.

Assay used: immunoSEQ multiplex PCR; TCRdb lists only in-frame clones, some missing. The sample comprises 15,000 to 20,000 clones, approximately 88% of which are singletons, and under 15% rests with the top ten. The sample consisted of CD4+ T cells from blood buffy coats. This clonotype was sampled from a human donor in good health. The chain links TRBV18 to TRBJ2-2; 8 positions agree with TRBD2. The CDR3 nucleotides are TGTGCCAGCTCACCACAATCACTAGCGGTGACCGGGGAGCTGTTTTTT. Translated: CASSPQSLAVTGELFF.